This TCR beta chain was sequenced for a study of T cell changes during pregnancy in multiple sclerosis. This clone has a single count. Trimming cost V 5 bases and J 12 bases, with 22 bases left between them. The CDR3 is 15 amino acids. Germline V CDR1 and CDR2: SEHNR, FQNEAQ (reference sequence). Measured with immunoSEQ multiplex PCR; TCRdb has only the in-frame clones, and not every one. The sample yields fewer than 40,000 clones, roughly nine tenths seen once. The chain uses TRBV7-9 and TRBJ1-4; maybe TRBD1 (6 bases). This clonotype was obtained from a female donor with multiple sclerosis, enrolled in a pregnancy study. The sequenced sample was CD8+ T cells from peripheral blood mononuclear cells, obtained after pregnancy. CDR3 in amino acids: CASSQTGTPKRELFF. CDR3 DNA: TGTGCCAGCAGCCAGACCGGGACACCAAAAAGGGAACTGTTTTTT.